This TCR beta chain was captured by sequencing in a study of T cell responses to AZD1222 COVID-19 vaccine. Overall study results and limits: It was only 6 or 7 AZD1222 recipients who were seropositive at baseline. Scientists sampled the repertoires only once the peak T cell response had passed.

In germline, CDR1 is LNHDA, CDR2 SQIVND (reference sequence). This CDR3 has 15 amino acids. V dropped 5 bases and J dropped 5; count of bases not matched to a gene: 8. A remark on this clone: The antigen remains undetermined.

TCRdb keeps only in-frame clones here, not all; method: immunoSEQ multiplex PCR. The sample shows under 150,000 clones, around 90% of them seen only once. The sample here was peripheral blood, taken 28 days after the second AZD1222 dose. This receptor was obtained from an adult who received the AZD1222 COVID-19 vaccine. The chain carries TRBV19 and TRBJ1-3, with TRBD1 matching over 8 bases. The CDR3 DNA is TGTGCCAGTAGTCCTCAGGGGGCGCGCAGAAACACCATATATTTT. It is translated as CASSPQGARRNTIYF.